This paragraph covers one T cell receptor (beta chain) sequence. The junction departs from germline at one end; a sequencing error may be responsible. The sample originates from a study of blood T cells in healthy people across ages. For the second PCR, which ran for about 7 to 11 cycles, a sample-barcoded 5' primer and a J-beta primer mix were used. One entry per CDR3 protein, called by TCRdb with MiXCR from the 5' RACE reads. The data hold a few hundred thousand distinct CDR3 sequences, with roughly 28% observed a single time. Healthy Russian Caucasian donors spanned ages 6 to 90 years. The sample taken for sequencing was blood. The sequence came from a woman aged 70-85 years in good health.

This chain's CDR3 is CTSSQGLAGVNEQFF. CDR3 sequence (DNA): TGCACCAGCAGCCAGGGACTAGCGGGGGTTAATGAGCAGTTCTTC. The rearrangement links TRBV5-1 to TRBJ2-1; 14 nucleotides line up with TRBD2. This CDR3 is 15 amino acids long. Germline CDR1 SGHRS, CDR2 YFSETQ.